This note documents a single T cell receptor beta chain sequence. This entry belongs to a study of PD-1 blockade in classical Hodgkin lymphoma. The time point was: cycle 4 day 1 (C4D1), after 5 to 7 weeks of nivolumab. Brentuximab vedotin exposure varied, and every patient relapsed after autologous stem cell transplantation. TCRdb's table, derived via immunoSEQ multiplex PCR, lists solely in-frame clones and lacks some. This sample has tens of thousands of clones, with about four fifths found just once. The CDR3 contains 13 residues. Trimming removed 0 bases from V and 2 bases from J, with 6 bases in between.

The chain combines TRBV5-3 with TRBJ2-7; D gene unclear. TRBV5-3 is designated an ORF whose function remains uncertain. This sample comprised peripheral blood mononuclear cells (PBMCs), obtained before the fourth cycle of nivolumab. This sequence was found in a human donor with classical Hodgkin lymphoma. CDR3 amino acids: CARSLARTYEQYF. In DNA, the CDR3 is TGTGCCAGAAGCTTGGCCCGGACCTACGAGCAGTACTTC.